A selection of T cell receptor beta chains follows, all from one sample in a study of T cells in localized non-small cell lung cancer. Method: immunoSEQ multiplex PCR; TCRdb's copy keeps in-frame clones and lacks some. The sample includes approximately 70,000 clones, roughly four fifths of them seen just once. This material consisted of PBMCs, taken before any cancer treatment. The source is a man aged 40 to 70 with stage II lung adenocarcinoma. CDR3s include the opening cysteine and the closing phenylalanine or tryptophan.

j_call v_call cdr3_aa
TRBJ2-5 TRBV7-3 CASSLGLGNQETQYF
TRBJ2-7 TRBV6-6 CASAGVNEQYF
TRBJ2-5 TRBV5-1 CASTEWGDSGETQYF
TRBJ1-1 TRBV5-4 CASSFGTGAVNTEAFF
TRBJ2-7 TRBV7-2 CASSLAGTGPYEQYF
TRBJ2-3 TRBV5-4 CASSLAGWGTDTQYF
TRBJ1-2 TRBV10-3 CAISEGGPGGRGYTF
TRBJ2-3 TRBV9 CASSVDQGLVGEAQYF
TRBJ2-5 TRBV4-3 CASSQDWTSLETQYF
TRBJ2-1 TRBV5-4 CASSGGNSLSYNEQFF
TRBJ2-6 TRBV6-1 CASSEWDTYSGANVLTF
TRBJ2-7 TRBV9 CASSVATSGPYEQYF
TRBJ2-3 TRBV5-1 CASSLGGSSTDTQYF
TRBJ2-1 TRBV7-7 CASSLTGSNEQFF
TRBJ1-3 TRBV9 CASSVGTSGNTIYF
TRBJ2-4 TRBV30 CAWNYGGPGAKNIQYF
TRBJ2-7 TRBV4-2 CASSQEGADRGFQYF
TRBJ1-1 TRBV29-1 CSASGQTYTEAFF
TRBJ1-5 TRBV6-5 CASRTGATNQPQHF